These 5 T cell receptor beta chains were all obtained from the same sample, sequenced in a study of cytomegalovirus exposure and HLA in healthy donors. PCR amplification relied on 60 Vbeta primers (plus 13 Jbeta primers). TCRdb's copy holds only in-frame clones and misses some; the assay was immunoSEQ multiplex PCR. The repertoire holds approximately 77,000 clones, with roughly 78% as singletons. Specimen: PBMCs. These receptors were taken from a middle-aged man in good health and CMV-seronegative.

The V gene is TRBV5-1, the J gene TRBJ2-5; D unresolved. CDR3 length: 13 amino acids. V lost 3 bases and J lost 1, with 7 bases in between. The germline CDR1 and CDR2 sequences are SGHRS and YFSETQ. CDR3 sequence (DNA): TGCGCCAGCAGCTCCCTAGTCCAAGAGACCCAGTACTTC. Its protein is CASSSLVQETQYF.

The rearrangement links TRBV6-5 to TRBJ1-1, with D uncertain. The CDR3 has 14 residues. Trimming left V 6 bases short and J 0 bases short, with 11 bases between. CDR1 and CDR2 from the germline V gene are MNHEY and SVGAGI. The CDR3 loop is CASRTGRMNTEAFF. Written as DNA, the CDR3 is TGTGCCAGCAGAACCGGGAGGATGAACACTGAAGCTTTCTTT.

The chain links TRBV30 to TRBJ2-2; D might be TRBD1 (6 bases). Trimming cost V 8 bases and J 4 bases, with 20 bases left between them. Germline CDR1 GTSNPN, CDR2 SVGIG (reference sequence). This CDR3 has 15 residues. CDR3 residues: CARKEQGWGTGELFF. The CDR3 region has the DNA TGTGCCCGTAAGGAACAGGGTTGGGGCACCGGGGAGCTGTTTTTT. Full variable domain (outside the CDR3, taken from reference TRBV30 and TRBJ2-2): SQTIHQWPATLVQPVGSPLSLECTVEGTSNPNLYWYRQAAGRGLQLLFYSVGIGQISSEVPQNLSASRPQDRQFILSSKKLLLSDSGFYLCARKEQGWGTGELFFGEGSRLTVL.

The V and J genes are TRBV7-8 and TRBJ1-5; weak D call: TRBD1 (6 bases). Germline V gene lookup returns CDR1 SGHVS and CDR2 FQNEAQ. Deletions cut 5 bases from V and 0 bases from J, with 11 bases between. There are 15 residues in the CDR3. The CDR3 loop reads CASSGTLYSNQPQHF. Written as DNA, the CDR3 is TGTGCCAGCAGCGGGACACTGTATAGCAATCAGCCCCAGCATTTT. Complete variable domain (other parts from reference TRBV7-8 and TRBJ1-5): GAGVSQSPRYKVAKRGQDVALRCDPISGHVSLFWYQQALGQGPEFLTYFQNEAQLDKSGLPSDRFFAERPEGSVSTLKIQRTQQEDSAVYLCASSGTLYSNQPQHFGDGTRLSIL.

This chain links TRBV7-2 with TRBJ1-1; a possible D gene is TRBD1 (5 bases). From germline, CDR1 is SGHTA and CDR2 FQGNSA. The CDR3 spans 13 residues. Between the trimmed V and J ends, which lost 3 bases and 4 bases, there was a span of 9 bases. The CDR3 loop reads CASSFQRGTEAFF. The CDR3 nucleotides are TGTGCCAGCAGCTTTCAAAGGGGCACTGAAGCTTTCTTT.